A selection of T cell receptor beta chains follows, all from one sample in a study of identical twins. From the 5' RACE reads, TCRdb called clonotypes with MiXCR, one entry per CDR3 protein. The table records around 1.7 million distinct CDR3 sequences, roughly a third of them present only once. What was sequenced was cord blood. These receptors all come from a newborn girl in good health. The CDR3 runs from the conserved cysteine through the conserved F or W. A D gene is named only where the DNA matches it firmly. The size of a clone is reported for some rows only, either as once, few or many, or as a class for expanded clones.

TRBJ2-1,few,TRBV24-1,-,TGTGCCACCAGTGATTTGACAGGGCACAATGAGCAGTTCTTC,CATSDLTGHNEQFF
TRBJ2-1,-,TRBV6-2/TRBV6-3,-,TGTGCCAGCACCGACTACCGGGACTCAAAATACAATGAGCAGTTCTTC,CASTDYRDSKYNEQFF
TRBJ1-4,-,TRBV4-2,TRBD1,TGTGCCAGCAGCGGGACAGATAGAGCAACTAATGAAAAACTGTTTTTT,CASSGTDRATNEKLFF
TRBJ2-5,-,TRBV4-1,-,TGCGCCAGCAGCGGGATGCGGGTCTCCTACAATGAGCAGTACTTC,CASSGMRVSYNEQYF
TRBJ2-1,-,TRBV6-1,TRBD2,TGTGCCGGCGGGAGGGCCTACAATGAGCAGTTCTTC,CAGGRAYNEQFF
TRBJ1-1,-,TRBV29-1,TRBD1,TGCAGCGGCCGGGACAGGCCTATTAACACTGAAGCTTTCTTT,CSGRDRPINTEAFF
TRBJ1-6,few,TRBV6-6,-,TGTGCCAGCACCCGGGGGGCACGTAATTCACCCCTCCACTTT,CASTRGARNSPLHF
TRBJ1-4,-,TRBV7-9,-,TGTGCCAGCAGCTTTGGGGGAACGGCAACTAATGAAAAACTGTTTTTT,CASSFGGTATNEKLFF
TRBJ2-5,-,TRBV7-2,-,TGTGCCAGCAGCTTACTAGGCTTACCACAAGAGACCCAGTACTTC,CASSLLGLPQETQYF
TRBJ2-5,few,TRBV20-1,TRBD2,TGCAGTGCTCCACTAGTTGGACGGGAGGGATCACAAGAGACCCAGTACTTC,CSAPLVGREGSQETQYF
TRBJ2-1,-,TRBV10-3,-,TGTGCCATCGGTGAGAGGGTAAGCTCCTACAATGAGCAGTTCTTC,CAIGERVSSYNEQFF
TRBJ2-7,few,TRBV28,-,TGTGCCAGCAGTGCCCCGGGACAATCCTCCGAGCAGTACTTC,CASSAPGQSSEQYF
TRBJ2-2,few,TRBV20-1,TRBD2,TGCAGTGCTAGAGTCGCTAGCGGGGAGAACACCGGGGAGCTGTTTTTT,CSARVASGENTGELFF
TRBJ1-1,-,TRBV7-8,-,TGTGCCAGCAGCTTAAGGCGGAGGGGAACTGAAGCTTTCTTT,CASSLRRRGTEAFF
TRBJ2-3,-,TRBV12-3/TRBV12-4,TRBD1,TGTGCCAGCAGTTGGGGGACAGGGATGAGCACAGATACGCAGTATTTT,CASSWGTGMSTDTQYF
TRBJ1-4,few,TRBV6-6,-,TGTGCCAGCACCGCGACACCAACTAATGAAAAACTGTTTTTT,CASTATPTNEKLFF
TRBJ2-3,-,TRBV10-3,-,TGTGCCATCAGCCCCTTTTCAGCGAGGTACACAGATACGCAGTATTTT,CAISPFSARYTDTQYF
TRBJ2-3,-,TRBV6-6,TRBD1,TGTGCCAGCAGTTACCCCGGGACAGGGGGCCCAGATACGCAGTATTTT,CASSYPGTGGPDTQYF
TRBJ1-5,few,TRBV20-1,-,TGCAGTGCTAGAGGAAACAGGGCCAATCAGCCCCAGCATTTT,CSARGNRANQPQHF
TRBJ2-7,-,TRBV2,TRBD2,TGTGCCAGCAGGGCTAGCGGGCCTCCCTACGAGCAGTACTTC,CASRASGPPYEQYF
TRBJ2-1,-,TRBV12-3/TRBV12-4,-,TGTGCCAGCAGCTCCCCGCGTGGAGGGGCGGCCTACAATGAGCAGTTCTTC,CASSSPRGGAAYNEQFF
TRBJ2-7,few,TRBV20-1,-,TGCAGTGCTGGGACCGGGACGAAGCCCTACGAGCAGTACTTC,CSAGTGTKPYEQYF
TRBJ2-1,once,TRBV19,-,TGTGCCAGTAGTACAAACAGGAAGGTACAGGCGGATGAGCAGTTCTTC,CASSTNRKVQADEQFF
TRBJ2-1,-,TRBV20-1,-,TGCAGTGCCCAAAGTACGGGAAATGAGCAGTTCTTC,CSAQSTGNEQFF
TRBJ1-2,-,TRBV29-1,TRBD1,TGCAGCGTTGTAGGGACAGGTCTTAACTATGGCTACACCTTC,CSVVGTGLNYGYTF
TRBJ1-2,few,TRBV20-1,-,TGCAGTGCTAGAGACCTCATGTTAGCAGGGGTCTCCTATGGCTACACCTTC,CSARDLMLAGVSYGYTF
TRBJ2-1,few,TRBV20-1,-,TGCAGTGCTGGGGGACTGCACAATGAGCAGTTCTTC,CSAGGLHNEQFF
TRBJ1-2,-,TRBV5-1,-,TGCGCCAGCAGCTTTGGGCAGCTTAACTATGGCTACACCTTC,CASSFGQLNYGYTF